This T cell receptor (beta chain) comes out of a study of tumor-infiltrating lymphocytes in primary liver carcinoma (dated by TCRdb to about 2017). Notes on the research overall: Between November 2015 and March 2016, roughly 5 patients in China with histopathologically diagnosed primary liver carcinoma had their tumors surgically resected. Of the five patients, three men and two women aged 30 to 69 years, four had hepatocellular carcinoma and one had combined HCC and intrahepatic cholangiocarcinoma. The five patients had tumors of stage T1-T3 N0M0, with maximum diameters ranging from about 4.2 to 10 cm. Each sample produced roughly 3.5 to 8 million productive TCRbeta reads, and read depth showed no significant difference between tissue types. For each liver tumor, the study sampled five regions along with adjacent normal tissue and blood, and applied TCRbeta repertoire sequencing, expression microarrays and whole-exome sequencing. A total of 35 or so specimens from 5 patients underwent TCRbeta repertoire sequencing, comprising around 25 tumor regions, 5 adjacent noncancerous liver tissues and 5 peripheral blood samples. Reproducibility between technical replicate repertoires was high, with correlation coefficients above 0.98 and mean shared-clone rates about 0.9. Results the study describes overall, beyond this receptor: Consistent with antigen-driven expansion, pairs of tumor regions showed higher repertoire overlap (mean roughly 35%) than either tumor-adjacent pairs (around 17%) or tumor-blood pairs (roughly 14%). Because the samples were bulk and unsorted, CD4+ and CD8+ T cell repertoires could not be compared. The top 250 clones accounted for a significantly greater share of the repertoire in tumors than in blood (p = 0.039). Only the TCR beta chain was sequenced, which likely underestimates true repertoire diversity because unpaired alpha chains were not captured. The study included only four to six patients, and the authors note findings should be validated in a larger study.

TCRbeta-specific cDNA was reverse-transcribed from around 500 ng total RNA using a constant-region primer and ProtoScript II reverse transcriptase. Construction of the TCRbeta libraries relied on three nested rounds of multiplex PCR, following a slightly modified ARM-PCR procedure. Each of the first two PCR rounds ran for approximately 10 cycles using multiplex TRBV1-TRBV30 forward primers together with a Cbeta reverse primer. Sample barcodes and Illumina adapters were added in a final 25-cycle PCR using Deep VentR polymerase. Amplicons of 200-500 bp were gel-purified with a QIAquick gel extraction kit before sequencing. TCRbeta amplicons were sequenced on an Illumina HiSeq 2500 with 250-bp paired-end reads. On the study's bioinformatics: Trimmomatic v0.33 was used to quality-trim the reads, and FLASH v1.2.11 was used to merge paired reads so that full CDR3 sequences could be recovered. V, D and J germline segments were assigned to the rearranged TCRbeta sequences using MiGEC v1.2.1b. VDJtools v1.0.0 computed clonotype statistics and Shannon-Wiener diversity indices. To cut down on sampling bias, every analysis after diversity analysis relied on just the 250 most abundant clonotypes from each sample. Using fastp at Q25 and MiXCR, TCRdb reprocessed the public reads and kept productive beta chains. Rows matching on CDR3 protein sequence are summarized as one entry with the most common DNA and genes. The V and J calls and clone size come from TCRdb's table, not from the authors' own analysis. This sample holds 300,000 to 350,000 distinct CDR3 sequences; almost 65% were observed only once. Of the sample, about 6.5% is held by the ten largest clones.

Reading the germline V gene gives CDR1 SGHRS and CDR2 YFSETQ. The junction shows trimming of 4 bases on V and 1 base on J, and the gene matches do not reach 1 base of it. The CDR3, from cysteine to phenylalanine, totals 14 residues. The sequence is cut down to CDR3 DNA, 42 bases in frame from base 1. This clonotype appeared a few times. What this receptor recognizes is not known. No much larger clone is present one base from it, and per-base qualities are unavailable. Blood RNA was extracted from unsorted whole blood with TRIzol reagent; germline DNA came from the DNeasy Blood & Tissue kit. Chronic HBV infection was present in the patients, and the patients were treatment-naive at sampling. Before surgery, 3.5 to 4 milliliters of peripheral blood were drawn into K2EDTA tubes.

The clonotype originates from a man aged 40-55 years with primary liver carcinoma and hepatitis B virus infection. The chain joins TRBV5-1 to TRBJ2-2, with TRBD1 identical over 7 junction bases. Sequenced sample: peripheral blood. CDR3 region: CASSRTGNTGELFF. The DNA is TGCGCCAGCAGCCGGACAGGGAACACCGGGGAGCTGTTTTTT. With all but the CDR3 taken from the reference TRBV5-1 and TRBJ2-2 genes, the full variable domain is: KAGVTQTPRYLIKTRGQQVTLSCSPISGHRSVSWYQQTPGQGLQFLFEYFSETQRNKGNFPGRFSGRQFSNSRSEMNVSTLELGDSALYLCASSRTGNTGELFFGEGSRLTVL.